Described below is a single T cell receptor (beta chain) sequence and its context. Its cognate antigen is unknown. These data come from a study of cytomegalovirus exposure and HLA in healthy donors. Researchers ran the PCR with 60 Vbeta and 13 Jbeta primers. The table came from immunoSEQ multiplex PCR; TCRdb's copy has only in-frame clones and leaves some out. The sample has 140,000 to 150,000 clones; 78% are singletons. General study results and limits: Researchers catalogued approximately 170 TCR beta chains as cytomegalovirus-associated. Rates of TCR association differed by HLA locus in a later analysis, with DRB1 highest and HLA-C lowest. About 87% or about 30% of the time was how often most TCR beta V segments were productive, according to an earlier analysis.

The TCR was taken from a man in his forties in good health and CMV-seropositive. The sample comprised PBMCs.

CDR3 amino acids: CASRHSGRGGELFF. CDR3 coding DNA: TGTGCCAGCCGACACAGCGGGAGGGGAGGGGAGCTGTTTTTT. The V and J genes are TRBV7-2 and TRBJ2-2, with 10 nucleotides matching TRBD2. Germline values: CDR1 SGHTA, CDR2 FQGNSA. The trim removed 8 bases at V and 8 bases at J, leaving 8 bases unmatched. This CDR3 region has 14 residues.